The entry below gives a single T cell receptor (beta chain) sequence along with its context. Its antigen is not known. Treatment denoted: roughly 19 received Ad26.COV2.S at low or high dose, single or two shots; about five received placebo; per-sample allocation not given. Sampling was performed 63 days after the first vaccine or placebo injection. Some clones are missing from TCRdb's copy, which holds only in-frame ones; the method was immunoSEQ multiplex PCR. The sample includes around 250,000 clones, approximately 87% of them seen just once. The data originate from a study of Ad26.COV2.S vaccination and SARS-CoV-2 variants. Study-level information: Trial arm assignment for the donor was COV1001 Ad26.COV2.S.

Trimming pared 9 bases from V and 1 base from J, leaving 12 bases between. The CDR3 totals 13 residues. Per germline, CDR1 MRHNA and CDR2 SNTAGT. Study outcomes and limitations: Using TCR breadth and depth analyses may have led to underestimated total T cell responses. Higher spike-specific TCR breadth was found in vaccine recipients than in placebo recipients.

The sequence derives from a person aged 18 to 65 who received the Ad26.COV2.S COVID-19 vaccine or a placebo. The chain has TRBV6-4 and TRBJ1-1, with D unclear. Sequences were derived from peripheral blood, sampled in a trial of Ad26.COV2.S vaccine versus placebo. The CDR3, as DNA: TGTGCCAGAAAGCGGATCACGAACACTGAAGCTTTCTTT. Amino acids: CARKRITNTEAFF.